Sequencing of this T cell receptor (beta chain) was carried out in a study of T cell responses to AZD1222 COVID-19 vaccine. This clone has only one observation. Using immunoSEQ multiplex PCR, the repertoire was profiled, and TCRdb retains in-frame clones only, with some absent. The data contain fewer than 200,000 clones, approximately 90% of them singletons. The specimen comprised peripheral blood, sampled 28 days after the second AZD1222 dose. The TCR was taken from an adult who received the AZD1222 COVID-19 vaccine.

The CDR3 sequence is CASSADRASYNEQFF. CDR3 DNA sequence: TGTGCCAGCAGCGCCGACAGGGCCTCCTACAATGAGCAGTTCTTC. The V gene is TRBV9, the J gene TRBJ2-1, with 7 nucleotides matching TRBD1. Germline CDR1 SGDLS, CDR2 YYNGEE. The CDR3 length is 15 residues. The V gene end was trimmed by 3 bases and the J gene end by 0 bases; junction bases not matched to a gene: 3.